This T cell receptor (beta chain) was obtained from a study of shared T cell receptors in the human thymus. The J segment lost 6 bases and the V segment lost 0 bases, leaving 15 bases of the junction unmatched. This CDR3 contains 18 residues. Germline values: CDR1 LGHNA, CDR2 YSLEER. Repertoires were generated with immunoSEQ multiplex PCR, while TCRdb's copy carries only in-frame clones and drops some. The sample includes hundreds of thousands of clones, more than 75% of them seen just once. These records were also assigned to another study, of human thymus T cells. That source reports: The study used thymus tissue resected during corrective heart surgery.

Sequencing used thymocytes. This chain links TRBV4-3 with TRBJ2-7; 9 bases map to TRBD1. The clonotype originates from a boy under two years old with a congenital heart defect. CDR3 sequence reads: CASSQEGHRDREYREQYF. The CDR3 DNA sequence: TGCGCCAGCAGCCAAGAGGGACACCGGGACAGGGAGTATCGCGAGCAGTACTTC.